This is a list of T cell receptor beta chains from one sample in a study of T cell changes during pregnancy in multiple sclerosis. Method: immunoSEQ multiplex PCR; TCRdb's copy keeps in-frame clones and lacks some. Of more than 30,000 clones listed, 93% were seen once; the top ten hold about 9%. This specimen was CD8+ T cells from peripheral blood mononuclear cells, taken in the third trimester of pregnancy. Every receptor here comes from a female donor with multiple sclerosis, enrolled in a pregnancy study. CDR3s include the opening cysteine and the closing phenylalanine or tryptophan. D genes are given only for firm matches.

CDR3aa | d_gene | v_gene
CAWSETGGYDGYTF | TRBD1 | TRBV30
CSVDGTAYGYTF | TRBD1 | TRBV29-1
CASSQNTGELFF | - | TRBV5-5
CAWSEEFGYTF | - | TRBV30
CASSHLRGEQYF | - | TRBV4-1
CAISEPMDSANEKLFF | - | TRBV10-3
CASSLMEGRTEAFF | - | TRBV4-1
CASSPSLAGGTYEQYF | TRBD2 | TRBV5-4
CASSRDRGMSSTDTQYF | TRBD1 | TRBV5-1
CASRPQGSSNQPQHF | - | TRBV6-5
CASSLGLGGEHTF | - | TRBV5-5
CASSSPGQINYGYTF | - | TRBV6-6